The entry below describes one T cell receptor (beta chain). This sample is drawn from a study of blood T cell repertoires in COVID-19. Study background: Acute and convalescent COVID-19 specimens originated in the United States, Italy and Spain.

Germline V CDR1 and CDR2: WSHSY, SAAADI. CDR3 length: 14 amino acids. V lost 2 bases and J lost 4, with 11 bases in between. Libraries were prepared by immunoSEQ multiplex PCR; TCRdb keeps only in-frame clonotypes and omits some of them. Among about 260,000 clones, around 89% were seen once, and the ten largest hold roughly 4%. The clonotype comes from a man aged 55-75 years who had recovered from COVID-19. The material sequenced was peripheral blood. This chain joins TRBV10-2 and TRBJ1-1; D is undetermined. CDR3: CASSEILGGTEAFF. CDR3 DNA sequence: TGCGCCAGCAGTGAGATACTAGGAGGCACTGAAGCTTTCTTT.